The clone carrying this T cell receptor (beta chain) was seen only a few times. Its antigen is undetermined. The V and J ends lost 6 bases and 5 bases respectively, with 16 bases between them. The CDR3 extends over 14 amino acids. Per germline, CDR1 MDHEN and CDR2 SYDVKM. Expressed TCRB transcripts were sequenced after all isolated RNA was converted to cDNA. Method: immunoSEQ multiplex PCR; TCRdb's copy keeps in-frame clones and lacks some. Altogether over 350,000 clones are present, around 15% being singletons, with the ten largest covering approximately 0.019%. The sample belongs to a study of beta chain features in type 1 diabetes. Overall study: Cells sorted and examined across all samples totaled roughly 98 million. Study results and caveats: VDJ junctions sequenced from type 1 diabetes patients showed fewer insertions and more deletions. In every one of the four CD4+ subsets, TCRB CDR3s were moderately but significantly shorter in Type 1 diabetes patients.

This receptor was taken from a woman younger than 30 in good health. The chain uses TRBV28 and TRBJ1-2, with TRBD1 as a possible D gene (6 bases). The specimen sequenced was naive CD4+ T cells from blood. Written as DNA, the CDR3 is TGTGCCAGCAGGGACTCCGGGACACCATATGGCTACACCTTC. Translating it yields CASRDSGTPYGYTF.